The T cell receptor beta chain described here comes from a study of cytomegalovirus exposure and HLA in healthy donors. On this clone: Its antigen is unknown.

Study-wide points: Based on reports, TCR beta sequences accurately predicted HLA-A and HLA-B alleles for most subjects. TCR beta V- and J-gene trimming was later associated with a missense DCLRE1C variant. Productive status was seen about 87% or about 30% of the time for most TCR beta V segments in an earlier analysis. Later on, analysis showed that most CMV-associated TCR beta chains appeared to be HLA-restricted.

PCR amplification relied on 60 Vbeta primers (plus 13 Jbeta primers). TCRdb keeps only in-frame clones here, not all; method: immunoSEQ multiplex PCR. The data show about 300,000 clones, 70% to 90% seen once. Germline V gene data show CDR1 as MDHEN and CDR2 as SYDVKM. Trimming pared 2 bases from V and 2 bases from J, leaving 10 bases between. The CDR3 loop spans 15 amino acids. The sequenced sample consisted of PBMCs. This receptor was taken from a middle-aged man in good health and CMV-seropositive. The chain links TRBV28 to TRBJ1-5; D ambiguous. For the CDR3, the DNA is TGTGCCAGCAGTTTACTCCCAGCGGGCAATCAGCCCCAGCATTTT. Residues: CASSLLPAGNQPQHF.